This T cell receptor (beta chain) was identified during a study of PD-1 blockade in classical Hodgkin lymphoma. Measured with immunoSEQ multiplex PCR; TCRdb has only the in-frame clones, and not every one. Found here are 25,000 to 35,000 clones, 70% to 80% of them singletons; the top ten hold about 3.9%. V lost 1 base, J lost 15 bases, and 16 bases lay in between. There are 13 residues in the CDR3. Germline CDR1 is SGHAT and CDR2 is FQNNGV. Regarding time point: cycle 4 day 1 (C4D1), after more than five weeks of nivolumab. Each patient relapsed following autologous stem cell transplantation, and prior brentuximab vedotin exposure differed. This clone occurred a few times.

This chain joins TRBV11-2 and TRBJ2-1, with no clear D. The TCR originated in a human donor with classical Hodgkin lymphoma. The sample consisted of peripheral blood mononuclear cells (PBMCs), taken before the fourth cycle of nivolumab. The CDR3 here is CASSLVVGVVMFF. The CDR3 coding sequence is TGTGCCAGCAGCTTAGTTGTAGGAGTGGTAATGTTCTTC.